Presented here are 6 T cell receptor beta chains from one specimen sequenced in a study of T cells in Graves' hyperthyroidism and ophthalmopathy. TCR beta CDR3 regions were amplified from RNA transcripts. Researchers ran a first-round RT-PCR on the TCR CDR3 using the HTBI primer set. One entry per CDR3 protein, called by TCRdb with MiXCR from the multiplex PCR reads. The sample carries 500,000 to 600,000 distinct CDR3 sequences, roughly 46% recorded once. The sequencing sample was made of peripheral blood or thyroid tissue (not recorded which). The receptors originated from a woman between 18 and 30 years old with Graves' hyperthyroidism.

This clonotype was recorded many times. The rearrangement uses TRBV24-1 and TRBJ2-7; D call uncertain. The CDR3 is 14 residues long. From germline, CDR1 is KGHDR and CDR2 SFDVKD. Between the trimmed V and J ends, which lost 3 bases and 5 bases, there was a span of 13 bases. CDR3 sequence: CATSDHMLTHEQYF. The DNA of the CDR3 is TGTGCCACCAGTGATCACATGTTAACCCACGAGCAGTACTTC.

The CDR3 DNA sequence: TGTGCCAGCAGGCGCCTTGGGGGCCAACGTCCTACTTTC. It encodes CASRRLGGQRPTF. The V gene is TRBV7-6, the J gene TRBJ2-6; tentative D call: TRBD1 (6 bases). Per germline, CDR1 SGHVS and CDR2 FNYEAQ. V was shortened by 6 bases and J by 19 bases, with 22 bases between the two germline ends. The CDR3 runs to 13 residues.

This clonotype occurred many times. This chain joins TRBV5-4 and TRBJ1-3, with D unclear. Germline assignment: CDR1 SGHNT and CDR2 YYREEE (reference sequence). V lost 2 bases and J 4 bases, leaving 10 bases between the germline ends. The CDR3 extends over 14 amino acids. CDR3 region: CASSFGFSGNTIYF. DNA of the CDR3: TGTGCCAGCAGCTTCGGTTTCTCCGGAAACACCATATATTTT. The variable domain in full, completed from reference TRBV5-4 and TRBJ1-3, reads ETGVTQSPTHLIKTRGQQVTLRCSSQSGHNTVSWYQQALGQGPQFIFQYYREEENGRGNFPPRFSGLQFPNYSSELNVNALELDDSALYLCASSFGFSGNTIYFGEGSWLTVV.

This clonotype showed up just once. The chain is built from TRBV24-1 and TRBJ1-6, with D unclear. V lost 4 bases to trimming and J lost 7 bases, with 13 bases between them. The CDR3 extends over 15 amino acids. CDR1 KGHDR and CDR2 SFDVKD come from the germline V gene. Here the CDR3 DNA reads TGTGCCACCAGTGACAGCGGGATAGCAAATTCACCCCTCCACTTT. Residues: CATSDSGIANSPLHF.

This clonotype was found a few times. This may stem from a read error, because a much larger clone lies one nucleotide away. The chain is built from TRBV2 and TRBJ2-7; D gene uncertain. The germline V gene has CDR1 SNHLY and CDR2 FYNNEI. The CDR3 is 13 residues long. V was clipped by 10 bases and J by 2 bases, with 15 bases between them. CDR3 residues: CANPVPPAYEQYF. CDR3 sequence (DNA): TGTGCCAACCCGGTTCCTCCTGCCTACGAGCAGTACTTC.

This clonotype occurred many times. This chain joins TRBV2 and TRBJ2-6; TRBD2 matches at 7 bases. V lost 0 bases to trimming and J lost 3 bases; unmatched junction nucleotides: 5. The CDR3 has 17 residues. Germline V gene lookup returns CDR1 SNHLY and CDR2 FYNNEI. This CDR3 is CASSEARDYYGANVLTF. CDR3 coding DNA: TGTGCCAGCAGTGAAGCGCGGGACTATTATGGGGCCAACGTCCTGACTTTC.